This T cell receptor (beta chain) originates from a study of cytomegalovirus exposure and HLA in healthy donors. Study-level results: Clusters of TCRs from the first cohort tended to co-occur in the 110 or so validation repertoires (as a later analysis found).

A note on this clone: What it binds is unknown.

Measured with immunoSEQ multiplex PCR; TCRdb has only the in-frame clones, and not every one. The table has 35,000 to 50,000 clones, about 93% seen once. Germline-derived CDR1 and CDR2 are SGHVS and FQNEAQ. The CDR3 runs 16 residues. Trimming cost V 5 bases and J 5 bases; bases outside gene matches: 13. V usage is TRBV7-8 and J usage is TRBJ2-3, with TRBD2 matching 7 bases. The sequenced sample was PBMCs. This sequence originates from a man aged 18 to 35 in good health and CMV-seronegative. The CDR3 DNA reads TGTGCCAGCAGCCCCCGACTAGCCGGAGAGGGAGATACGCAGTATTTT. It translates to CASSPRLAGEGDTQYF.